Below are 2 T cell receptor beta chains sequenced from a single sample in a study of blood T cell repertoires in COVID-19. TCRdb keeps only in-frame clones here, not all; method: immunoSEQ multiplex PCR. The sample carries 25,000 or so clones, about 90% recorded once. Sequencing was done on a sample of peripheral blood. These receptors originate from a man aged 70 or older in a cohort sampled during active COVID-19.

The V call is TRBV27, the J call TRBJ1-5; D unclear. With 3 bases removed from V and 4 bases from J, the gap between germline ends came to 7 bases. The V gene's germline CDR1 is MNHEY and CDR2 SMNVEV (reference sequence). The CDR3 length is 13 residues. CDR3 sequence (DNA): TGTGCCAGCAGTTTCGGGGATAATCAGCCCCAGCATTTT. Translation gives CASSFGDNQPQHF.

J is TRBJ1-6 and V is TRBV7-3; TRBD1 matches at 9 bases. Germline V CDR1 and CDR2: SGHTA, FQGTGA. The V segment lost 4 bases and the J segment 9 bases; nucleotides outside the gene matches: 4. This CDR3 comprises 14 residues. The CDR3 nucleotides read TGTGCCAGCAGCTACGGACAGGGGAGTTCACCCCTCCACTTT. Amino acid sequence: CASSYGQGSSPLHF.